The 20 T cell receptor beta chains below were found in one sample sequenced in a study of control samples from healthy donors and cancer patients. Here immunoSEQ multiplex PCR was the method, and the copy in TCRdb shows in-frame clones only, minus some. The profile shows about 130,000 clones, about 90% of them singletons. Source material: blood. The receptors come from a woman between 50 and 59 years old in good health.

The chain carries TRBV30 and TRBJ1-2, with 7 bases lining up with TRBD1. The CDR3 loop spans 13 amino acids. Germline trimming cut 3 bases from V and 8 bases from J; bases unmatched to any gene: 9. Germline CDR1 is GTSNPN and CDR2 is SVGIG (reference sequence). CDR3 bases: TGTGCCTGGAGGCGGGACAGCTGGTTAGGCTACACCTTC. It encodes CAWRRDSWLGYTF.

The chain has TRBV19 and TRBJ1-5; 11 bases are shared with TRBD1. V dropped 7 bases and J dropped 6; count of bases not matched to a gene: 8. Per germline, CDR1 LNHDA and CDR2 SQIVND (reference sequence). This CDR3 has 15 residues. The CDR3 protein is CASTGGTGGSQPQHF. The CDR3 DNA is TGTGCCAGTACGGGGGGGACAGGGGGTAGTCAGCCCCAGCATTTT.

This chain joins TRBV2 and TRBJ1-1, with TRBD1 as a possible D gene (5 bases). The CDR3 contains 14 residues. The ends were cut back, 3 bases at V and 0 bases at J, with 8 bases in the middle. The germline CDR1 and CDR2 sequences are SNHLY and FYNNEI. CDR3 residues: CASSEARVNTEAFF. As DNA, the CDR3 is TGTGCCAGCAGTGAGGCCAGGGTGAACACTGAAGCTTTCTTT.

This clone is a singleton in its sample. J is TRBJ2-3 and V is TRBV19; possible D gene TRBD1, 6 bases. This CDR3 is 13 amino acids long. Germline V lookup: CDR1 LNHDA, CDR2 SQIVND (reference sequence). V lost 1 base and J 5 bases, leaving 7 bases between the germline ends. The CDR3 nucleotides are TGTGCCAGTAGTATAGGAGGGGGAGATACGCAGTATTTT. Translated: CASSIGGGDTQYF.

In DNA, the CDR3 is TGTGCCAGCAGCTTAGGCAGTAAGAGGGTCGGATCACCCCTCCACTTT. Translated: CASSLGSKRVGSPLHF. The chain has TRBV7-6 and TRBJ1-6, with D uncertain. Trimming cost V 1 base and J 10 bases, with 17 bases left between them. CDR1 and CDR2 from the germline V gene are SGHVS and FNYEAQ. The CDR3 extends over 16 amino acids.

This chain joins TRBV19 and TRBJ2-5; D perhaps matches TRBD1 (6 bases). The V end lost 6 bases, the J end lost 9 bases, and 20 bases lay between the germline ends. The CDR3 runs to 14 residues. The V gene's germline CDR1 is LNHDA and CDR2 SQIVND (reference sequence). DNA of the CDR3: TGTGCCAGTAGGATGACGCCGGGACACGGGCCCCAGTACTTC. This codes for CASRMTPGHGPQYF.

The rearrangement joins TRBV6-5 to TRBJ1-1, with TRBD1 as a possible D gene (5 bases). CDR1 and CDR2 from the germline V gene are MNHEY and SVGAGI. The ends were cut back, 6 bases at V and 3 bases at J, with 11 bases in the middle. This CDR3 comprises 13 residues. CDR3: CASSRQTYTEAFF. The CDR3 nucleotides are TGTGCCAGCAGCCGACAGACTTACACTGAAGCTTTCTTT.

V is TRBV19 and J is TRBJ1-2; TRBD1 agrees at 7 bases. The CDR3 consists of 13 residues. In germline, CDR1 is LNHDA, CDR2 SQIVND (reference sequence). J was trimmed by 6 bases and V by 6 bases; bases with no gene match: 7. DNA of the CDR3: TGTGCCAGTAGCCTGAACAGGGGCGATGGCTACACCTTC. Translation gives CASSLNRGDGYTF.

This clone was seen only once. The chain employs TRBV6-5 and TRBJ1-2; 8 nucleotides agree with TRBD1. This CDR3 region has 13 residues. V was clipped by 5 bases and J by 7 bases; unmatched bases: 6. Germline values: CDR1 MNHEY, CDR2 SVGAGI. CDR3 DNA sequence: TGTGCCAGCAGTAACACAGGGGGGCTTGGCTACACCTTC. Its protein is CASSNTGGLGYTF.

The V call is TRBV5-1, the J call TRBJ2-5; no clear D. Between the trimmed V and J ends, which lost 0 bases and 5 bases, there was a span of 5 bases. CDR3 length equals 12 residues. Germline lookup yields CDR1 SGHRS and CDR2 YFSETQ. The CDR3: CASSLVRETQYF. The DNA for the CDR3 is TGCGCCAGCAGCTTGGTGCGGGAGACCCAGTACTTC.

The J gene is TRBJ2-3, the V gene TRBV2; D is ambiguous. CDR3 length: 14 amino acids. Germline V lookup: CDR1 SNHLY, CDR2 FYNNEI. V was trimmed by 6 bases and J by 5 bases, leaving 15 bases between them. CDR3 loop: CASRSAIRVDTQYF. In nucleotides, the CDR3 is TGTGCCAGCAGGTCTGCCATTCGGGTAGATACGCAGTATTTT.

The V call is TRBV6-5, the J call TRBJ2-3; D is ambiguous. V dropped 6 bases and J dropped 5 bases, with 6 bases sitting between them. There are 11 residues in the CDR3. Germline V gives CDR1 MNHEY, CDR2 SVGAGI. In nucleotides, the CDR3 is TGTGCCAGCAGAGCTGGAGATACGCAGTATTTT. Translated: CASRAGDTQYF.

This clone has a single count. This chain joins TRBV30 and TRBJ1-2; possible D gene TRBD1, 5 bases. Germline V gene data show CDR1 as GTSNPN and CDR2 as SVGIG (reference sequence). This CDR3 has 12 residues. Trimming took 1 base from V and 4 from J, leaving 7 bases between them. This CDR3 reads CAWSGQGYGYTF. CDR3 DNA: TGTGCCTGGAGTGGTCAGGGCTATGGCTACACCTTC.

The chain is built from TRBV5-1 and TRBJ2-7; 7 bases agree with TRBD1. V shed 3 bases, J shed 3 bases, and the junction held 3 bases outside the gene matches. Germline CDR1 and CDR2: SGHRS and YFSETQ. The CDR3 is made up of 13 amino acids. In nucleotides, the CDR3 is TGCGCCAGCAGCTCCAGACAGGGCTACGAGCAGTACTTC. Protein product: CASSSRQGYEQYF. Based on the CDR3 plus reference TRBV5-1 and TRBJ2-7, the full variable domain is KAGVTQTPRYLIKTRGQQVTLSCSPISGHRSVSWYQQTPGQGLQFLFEYFSETQRNKGNFPGRFSGRQFSNSRSEMNVSTLELGDSALYLCASSSRQGYEQYFGPGTRLTVT.

The CDR3 DNA reads as TGTGCCAGCAGTTTGGGGGATGGCTATGGCTACACCTTC. Amino acids: CASSLGDGYGYTF. The chain is built from TRBV12-3 or TRBV12-4 and TRBJ1-2; maybe TRBD1 (5 bases). The CDR3 contains 13 residues. Trimming cost V 3 bases and J 4 bases, with 9 bases left between them.

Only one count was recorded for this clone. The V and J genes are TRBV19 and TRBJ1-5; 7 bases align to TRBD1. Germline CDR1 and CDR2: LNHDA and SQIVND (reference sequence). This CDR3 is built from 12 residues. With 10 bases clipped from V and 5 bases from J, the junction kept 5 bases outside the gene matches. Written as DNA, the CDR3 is TGTGCCACTAAGACAGGGCATCAGCCCCAGCATTTT. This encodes CATKTGHQPQHF.

CDR3 in amino acids: CASSLEGLRNQPQHF. The CDR3 DNA follows: TGTGCCAGCAGCTTAGAGGGACTTCGCAATCAGCCCCAGCATTTT. This chain uses TRBV7-2 with TRBJ1-5, with D possibly matching TRBD1 (5 bases). V lost 1 base and J 2 bases, leaving 9 bases between the germline ends. The CDR3 runs 15 residues. Germline loops: CDR1 SGHTA, CDR2 FQGNSA.

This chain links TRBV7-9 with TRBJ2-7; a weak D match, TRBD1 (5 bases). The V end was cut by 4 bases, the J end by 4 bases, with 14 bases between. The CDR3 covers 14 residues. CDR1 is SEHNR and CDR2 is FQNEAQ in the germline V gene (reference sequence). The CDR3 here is CASSSQRTKYEQYF. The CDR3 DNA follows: TGTGCCAGCAGCTCCCAACGGACAAAATACGAGCAGTACTTC. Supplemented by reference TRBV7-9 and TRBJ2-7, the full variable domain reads DTGVSQNPRHKITKRGQNVTFRCDPISEHNRLYWYRQTLGQGPEFLTYFQNEAQLEKSRLLSDRFSAERPKGSFSTLEIQRTEQGDSAMYLCASSSQRTKYEQYFGPGTRLTVT.

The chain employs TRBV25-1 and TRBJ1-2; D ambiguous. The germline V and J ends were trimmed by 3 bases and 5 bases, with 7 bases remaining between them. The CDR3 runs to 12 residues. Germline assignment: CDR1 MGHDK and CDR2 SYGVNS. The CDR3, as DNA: TGTGCCAGCAGTGACGGATTATATGGCTACACCTTC. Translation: CASSDGLYGYTF.

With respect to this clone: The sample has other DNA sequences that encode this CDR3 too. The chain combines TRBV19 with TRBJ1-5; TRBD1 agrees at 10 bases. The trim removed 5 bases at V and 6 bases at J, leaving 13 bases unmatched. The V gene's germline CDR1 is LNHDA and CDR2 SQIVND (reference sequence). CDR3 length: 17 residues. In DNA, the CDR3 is TGTGCCAGTAGTTTTCTCGGGACAGGGGAATGGGGTCAGCCCCAGCATTTT. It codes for CASSFLGTGEWGQPQHF.